This T cell receptor beta chain stems from a study of CD8 T cells in ankylosing spondylitis. Scientists made TCR beta libraries using quantitative 5'-RACE with molecular barcodes. From the 5' RACE reads, TCRdb called clonotypes with MiXCR, one entry per CDR3 protein. The sample gives tens of thousands of distinct CDR3 sequences, more than 25% of which show up once; around 59% is in the top ten. Looked up from germline, CDR1 is SNHLY and CDR2 is FYNNEI. Deletions cut 4 bases from V and 7 bases from J, with 9 bases between. CDR3 length equals 12 residues. This clonotype came up a few times. This TCR derives from a male donor with ankylosing spondylitis or in good health (not recorded which). Sequenced material: blood, either unsorted or a sorted T cell fraction (not recorded which). J is TRBJ2-3 and V is TRBV2; D gene uncertain. CDR3: CASSARFHTQYF. CDR3 nucleotides: TGTGCCAGCAGTGCGCGCTTTCATACGCAGTATTTT.